Following are 18 T cell receptor beta chains from one sample sequenced in a study of T cells in Graves' hyperthyroidism and ophthalmopathy. The TCR beta CDR3 regions underwent amplification using RNA transcripts as the source. The HTBI primer set served for first-round RT-PCR of the TCR CDR3. TCRdb redid the calling of the multiplex PCR reads with MiXCR, one entry per CDR3 protein. The sample lists approximately 400,000 distinct CDR3 sequences, more than 12% seen once, with 30% to 35% in the top ten. The sample consisted of blood. The receptor set was obtained from a woman aged 30 to 39 with Graves' hyperthyroidism.

This clonotype was recorded at least ten times. The gene calls are TRBV11-2 and TRBJ2-1; TRBD1 agrees at 7 bases. CDR1 SGHAT and CDR2 FQNNGV come from the germline V gene. This CDR3 region has 15 residues. With V trimmed by 1 base and J by 6 bases, 6 bases remained unmatched. The CDR3 sequence: CASSLGRTGFNEQFF. CDR3 DNA sequence: TGTGCCAGCAGCTTAGGCCGGACAGGCTTCAATGAGCAGTTCTTC.

This clonotype turned up a few times. The V and J genes are TRBV28 and TRBJ2-2; D possibly matches TRBD1 or TRBD2 (5 bases each). This CDR3 spans 14 amino acids. CDR1 is MDHEN and CDR2 is SYDVKM in the germline V gene. V lost 7 bases and J lost 0, with 9 bases in between. As DNA, the CDR3 is TGTGCCAGCAAAAGGGACCCGAACACCGGGGAGCTGTTTTTT. It is translated as CASKRDPNTGELFF.

This chain uses TRBV5-6 with TRBJ1-1, with D tentatively TRBD1 (5 bases). The V end lost 5 bases, the J end lost 0 bases, and 17 bases lay between the germline ends. This CDR3 region has 16 residues. Per the germline V gene, CDR1 is SGHDT and CDR2 is YYEEEE. The CDR3 bases are TGTGCCAGCAGTTTAGGTTTCAGGGAGATGAACACTGAAGCTTTCTTT. Amino acid sequence: CASSLGFREMNTEAFF.

The rearrangement links TRBV10-1 to TRBJ2-7, with TRBD2 as a possible D gene (5 bases). The CDR3 has 13 residues. The germline CDR1 and CDR2 sequences are WNHNN and SYGVQD (reference sequence). V shed 4 bases and J shed 3 bases, with 10 bases lying between them. CDR3 nucleotide sequence: TGCGCCAGCAGTGGACGGGGATTCTACGAGCAGTACTTC. It codes for CASSGRGFYEQYF.

This clonotype was picked up many times. The rearrangement joins TRBV11-2 to TRBJ2-7, with 8 bases matching TRBD2. The junction had 23 bases not matched to a gene; V was cut back by 4 bases and J by 6 bases. The CDR3 runs to 19 residues. The V gene's germline CDR1 is SGHAT and CDR2 FQNNGV. The CDR3, as DNA: TGTGCCAGCAGCTCAAATCGGGCGTCCGGCGGGAGGTGGTTTGGCGAGCAGTACTTC. Its protein product is CASSSNRASGGRWFGEQYF.

V usage is TRBV14 and J usage is TRBJ2-1; the match to TRBD2 covers 11 bases. This CDR3 region has 17 residues. The trim removed 3 bases at V and 0 bases at J, leaving 4 bases unmatched. Germline CDR1 is SGHDN and CDR2 is FVKESK. DNA of the CDR3: TGTGCCAGCAGCCAGGGGACTAGCGGCTTCTCCTACAATGAGCAGTTCTTC. Its protein is CASSQGTSGFSYNEQFF.

This rearrangement joins TRBV3-1 to TRBJ2-1; D is unresolved. CDR3 length equals 12 residues. The V end was cut by 2 bases, the J end by 6 bases, with 5 bases between. From germline, CDR1 is LGHDT and CDR2 YNNKEL (reference sequence). CDR3 sequence (DNA): TGTGCCAGCAGCCAATCGGGCAATGAGCAGTTCTTC. Translation gives CASSQSGNEQFF.

This clonotype was seen repeatedly, ten times or more. This chain connects TRBV11-2 to TRBJ2-7; the match to TRBD2 covers 7 bases. The CDR3 contains 14 residues. After removal of 3 bases from V and 6 bases from J, the junction contained 8 bases not matched to a gene. Looked up from germline, CDR1 is SGHAT and CDR2 is FQNNGV. CDR3 bases: TGTGCCAGCAGCTTGGGCGCCGCTAGCGGCGAGCAGTACTTC. Residues: CASSLGAASGEQYF.

This clonotype was observed a handful of times. The V and J genes are TRBV20-1 and TRBJ2-7, with TRBD2 matching over 12 bases. The V segment lost 3 bases and the J segment 4 bases; nucleotides outside the gene matches: 7. The germline CDR1 and CDR2 sequences are DFQATT and SNEGSKA (reference sequence). The CDR3 has 15 amino acids. CDR3 sequence reads: CSASRTSGVMYEQYF. The DNA for the CDR3 is TGCAGTGCTAGTAGGACTAGCGGGGTTATGTACGAGCAGTACTTC.

This clonotype was observed a handful of times. The chain has TRBV3-1 and TRBJ2-3, with 11 bases that match TRBD2. Germline trimming cut 4 bases from V and 4 bases from J; bases unmatched to any gene: 4. Germline-derived CDR1 and CDR2 are LGHDT and YNNKEL (reference sequence). This CDR3 is 15 amino acids long. DNA of the CDR3: TGTGCCAGCAGCCCTAGCGGGAGGTTACCAGATACGCAGTATTTT. Translated: CASSPSGRLPDTQYF.

The sample holds many counts of this clonotype. The V and J genes are TRBV12-3 or TRBV12-4 and TRBJ2-7; 7 bases fit TRBD1. The CDR3 length is 17 residues. Trimming cost V 5 bases and J 8 bases; bases outside gene matches: 21. CDR3 sequence reads: CASSLTGTVLQSFQQYF. CDR3 DNA: TGTGCCAGCAGTCTAACCGGGACAGTATTACAGAGTTTCCAGCAGTACTTC.

V is TRBV14 and J is TRBJ2-1, with 8 nucleotides matching TRBD2. V was pared by 2 bases and J by 3 bases, with 9 bases of the junction left unmatched. The CDR3 spans 17 residues. Germline V gene data show CDR1 as SGHDN and CDR2 as FVKESK. In nucleotides, the CDR3 is TGTGCCAGCAGCCAATTCGGAGGGAGCGGGAGCTACAATGAGCAGTTCTTC. Translating it yields CASSQFGGSGSYNEQFF.

This clonotype was recorded a few times. The rearrangement links TRBV7-9 to TRBJ2-5; 9 nucleotides agree with TRBD1. V dropped 4 bases and J dropped 2; count of bases not matched to a gene: 5. Germline V CDR1 and CDR2: SEHNR, FQNEAQ (reference sequence). The CDR3 has 15 residues. CDR3 sequence reads: CASSSTGGKQETQYF. The CDR3 coding sequence is TGTGCCAGCAGCTCGACAGGGGGTAAACAAGAGACCCAGTACTTC.

Many counts were recorded for this clonotype. The genes are TRBV12-3 or TRBV12-4 and TRBJ2-2; 7 bases line up with TRBD1. With V trimmed by 6 bases and J by 2 bases, 6 bases remained unmatched. The CDR3 consists of 15 residues. The CDR3 coding sequence is TGTGCCAGCAGATCAGGGACAGAAAACACCGGGGAGCTGTTTTTT. Protein sequence: CASRSGTENTGELFF.

This clonotype came up many times. This chain links TRBV25-1 with TRBJ2-7, with 7 bases that match TRBD1. Germline CDR1 reads MGHDK; CDR2 reads SYGVNS. V trimming: 4 bases; J trimming: 3 bases; junction bases outside the gene matches: 6. This CDR3 has 14 amino acids. The DNA of the CDR3 is TGTGCCAGCAGTGCGTCCCGGGACAGCTACGAGCAGTACTTC. This encodes CASSASRDSYEQYF.

The genes are TRBV24-1 and TRBJ2-3; D not certain. Looked up from germline, CDR1 is KGHDR and CDR2 is SFDVKD. The CDR3 is made up of 12 amino acids. Trimming removed 5 bases at V and 2 bases at J, with 4 bases between. The CDR3 protein is CATSGDTDTQYF. The CDR3 nucleotides are TGTGCCACCAGTGGCGACACAGATACGCAGTATTTT.

V gene TRBV9 combines with J gene TRBJ1-2, with D unresolved. Germline lookup yields CDR1 SGDLS and CDR2 YYNGEE. Trimming removed 0 bases at V and 6 bases at J, with 21 bases between. The CDR3 has 17 amino acids. CDR3 loop: CASSVDGTGSGADGYTF. CDR3 coding DNA: TGTGCCAGCAGCGTAGATGGAACGGGCAGTGGAGCCGATGGCTACACCTTC.

This clonotype came up a few times. The CDR3 loop is CASSLDGRATYEQYF. The CDR3 DNA reads TGCGCCAGCAGCTTGGACGGCAGGGCTACCTACGAGCAGTACTTC. This sequence joins TRBV5-1 and TRBJ2-7; perhaps TRBD1 as D (5 bases). The germline V gene encodes CDR1 SGHRS and CDR2 YFSETQ. This CDR3 spans 15 amino acids. Trimming cost V 0 bases and J 2 bases, with 12 bases left between them.